Here is one TCR beta chain with its context. The data stem from a study of OX40 agonist ivuxolimab in advanced cancers. Study information: The dose-escalation group included hepatocellular carcinoma, melanoma, renal cell carcinoma and head and neck cancer.

Here immunoSEQ multiplex PCR was the method, and the copy in TCRdb shows in-frame clones only, minus some. Among 70,000 to 90,000 clones listed, over 80% were seen once. There are 15 residues in the CDR3. Per the germline V gene, CDR1 is MDHEN and CDR2 is SYDVKM. V lost 8 bases, J lost 5 bases, and 12 bases stayed unmatched. The sequence was collected from an adult with an advanced solid tumor such as melanoma, head and neck, liver or kidney cancer. The gene calls are TRBV28 and TRBJ2-3; 8 positions agree with TRBD2. This sample comprised CD4+ or CD8+ T cells sorted from blood, obtained in a trial of the OX40 agonist ivuxolimab. CDR3 protein: CASAPGLGVRDTQYF. In nucleotides, the CDR3 is TGTGCCAGCGCCCCGGGACTAGGGGTGCGAGATACGCAGTATTTT.